The 5 T cell receptor beta chains below were found in one sample sequenced in a study of blood T cell repertoires in COVID-19. Profiling relied on immunoSEQ multiplex PCR, and the TCRdb table lists in-frame clones only, not all of them. This sample has 100,000 or so clones, with 81% found just once. The source material was peripheral blood. The receptors here all came from an elderly man with acute or convalescent COVID-19.

This rearrangement joins TRBV19 to TRBJ2-1, with 11 bases lining up with TRBD2. The CDR3 totals 15 residues. CDR1 LNHDA and CDR2 SQIVND come from the germline V gene (reference sequence). Germline trimming cut 7 bases from V and 7 bases from J; bases unmatched to any gene: 9. The CDR3 region is CASTRLAGLKNEQFF. The CDR3 nucleotides are TGTGCCAGTACCAGACTAGCGGGGCTCAAGAATGAGCAGTTCTTC.

This clone was seen only a few times. V and J are TRBV6-1 and TRBJ2-7; D ambiguous. The ends were cut back, 1 base at V and 0 bases at J, with 10 bases in the middle. The CDR3 spans 15 residues. The V gene's germline CDR1 is MNHNS and CDR2 SASEGT. The CDR3 DNA reads as TGTGCCAGCAGTGAAGGCTCCTGGCCCTCCTACGAGCAGTACTTC. It encodes CASSEGSWPSYEQYF.

The chain has TRBV2 and TRBJ1-6; tentatively, D is TRBD1 (6 bases). V was shortened by 5 bases and J by 9 bases, with 17 bases between the two germline ends. The CDR3 consists of 15 residues. Germline values: CDR1 SNHLY, CDR2 FYNNEI. The CDR3 nucleotides are TGTGCCAGCAGTAATTTACAGGGAGGGAGTTCACCCCTCCACTTT. Translation: CASSNLQGGSSPLHF.

This sequence joins TRBV7-9 and TRBJ2-2; D might be TRBD2 (5 bases). Trimming left V 5 bases short and J 8 bases short, with 15 bases between. Germline-derived CDR1 and CDR2 are SEHNR and FQNEAQ (reference sequence). The CDR3 is made up of 14 amino acids. The CDR3 DNA sequence: TGTGCCAGCAGCGCCACCCTAGCTATGGGGGAGCTGTTTTTT. Protein product: CASSATLAMGELFF.

The J gene is TRBJ2-7, the V gene TRBV30, with 7 bases lining up with TRBD2. The V gene's germline CDR1 is GTSNPN and CDR2 SVGIG (reference sequence). The CDR3 has 12 residues. Germline trimming cut 5 bases from V and 5 bases from J; bases unmatched to any gene: 6. CDR3 nucleotides: TGTGCCTGGGGGAGGGGAGGGGACGAGCAGTACTTC. It specifies CAWGRGGDEQYF.